This TCR beta chain appears in the sequencing data of a study of technical replicates of blood from a few donors. TCRdb keeps only in-frame clones here, not all; method: immunoSEQ multiplex PCR. The sample consists of around 72,000 clones, over 95% of them appearing once. Trimming pared 6 bases from V and 0 bases from J, leaving 15 bases between. CDR1 MNHNY and CDR2 SVGAGI come from the germline V gene (reference sequence). The CDR3 is made up of 16 amino acids. V gene TRBV6-6 combines with J gene TRBJ1-3, with a possible D match to TRBD1 (6 bases). The sequence was obtained from a human donor in good health. The sample was T cells isolated from PBMCs. Here the CDR3 DNA reads TGTGCCAGCAGGTACCCGACAGGAGCCTCTGGAAACACCATATATTTT. This encodes CASRYPTGASGNTIYF.